One and the same sample provided the 27 T cell receptor beta chains below, sequenced in a study of blood T cell repertoires in COVID-19 (dated by TCRdb to 2018 to 2021). Preparation of the library involved the immunoSEQ multiplex PCR assay. As stored in TCRdb, this immuneACCESS dataset retains in-frame rearrangements with V and J assigned. A fraction of the clones does not appear; measured against another copy, unresolved V genes explain less than half of the discrepancy, and the remainder lacks a known reason. Counted in this sample were approximately 100,000 clones; roughly 75% of them appeared once. The leading ten clones occupy approximately 4.3% of the sample. The sequenced sample was peripheral blood. These receptors originate from a human donor in a cohort sampled during active or convalescent COVID-19.

The chain joins TRBV19 to TRBJ1-1; tentative D call: TRBD1 (6 bases). This CDR3 region has 16 residues. In germline, CDR1 is LNHDA, CDR2 SQIVND (reference sequence). V was cut by 3 bases and J by 1 base, with 15 bases left in between. CDR3 DNA sequence: TGTGCCAGTAGTATTCGGCAGGGGAGCGGGAACACTGAAGCTTTCTTT. It is translated as CASSIRQGSGNTEAFF.

The V and J genes are TRBV19 and TRBJ2-1, with 10 bases lining up with TRBD2. V lost 3 bases, J lost 9 bases, and 8 bases stayed unmatched. Germline values: CDR1 LNHDA, CDR2 SQIVND (reference sequence). The CDR3 extends over 15 amino acids. The CDR3 region is CASSIPLAGVAEQFF. For the CDR3, the DNA is TGTGCCAGTAGTATCCCCCTAGCGGGAGTAGCTGAGCAGTTCTTC.

The chain is built from TRBV5-1 and TRBJ2-3; 9 nucleotides align to TRBD2. V lost 0 bases and J lost 2; bases outside the gene matches: 7. Germline lookup yields CDR1 SGHRS and CDR2 YFSETQ. This CDR3 region has 17 residues. In DNA form, the CDR3 reads TGCGCCAGCAGCTTGGTTTTAGCGGGGGAGATCACAGATACGCAGTATTTT. Amino acids: CASSLVLAGEITDTQYF.

This clone was seen only once. CDR3 amino acids: CASSSGEGDSNQPQHF. The CDR3 region has the DNA TGCGCCAGCAGCTCGGGTGAGGGAGATAGCAATCAGCCCCAGCATTTT. The rearrangement links TRBV5-1 to TRBJ1-5; D is unclear. Germline CDR1 reads SGHRS; CDR2 reads YFSETQ. V lost 3 bases, J lost 0 bases, and 13 bases lay in between. CDR3 length: 16 residues.

This clone was observed a handful of times. V usage is TRBV6-1 and J usage is TRBJ1-4, with TRBD1 matching 9 bases. CDR1 and CDR2 from the germline V gene are MNHNS and SASEGT. Unmatched junction bases numbered 7, after V lost 3 bases and J lost 8 bases. The CDR3 extends over 15 amino acids. DNA for the CDR3: TGTGCCAGCAGTGAGTTCACAGGGGGCTACGAAAAACTGTTTTTT. Translated: CASSEFTGGYEKLFF.

The J gene is TRBJ2-1, the V gene TRBV5-1, with D perhaps TRBD2 (7 bases). CDR3 length equals 16 residues. The V end was cut by 3 bases, the J end by 7 bases, with 20 bases between. CDR1 SGHRS and CDR2 YFSETQ come from the germline V gene. The CDR3 nucleotides read TGCGCCAGCAGCTACCCGGTAGGGGAGGGGGGGAATGAGCAGTTCTTC. Translated: CASSYPVGEGGNEQFF.

The genes are TRBV6-5 and TRBJ1-1; a weak D match, TRBD1 (5 bases). The length of the CDR3 is 15 residues. Germline assignment: CDR1 MNHEY and CDR2 SVGAGI. V gave up 6 bases and J gave up 4 bases, with 18 bases separating them. CDR3 loop: CASRAGSVMSTEAFF. Here the CDR3 DNA reads TGTGCCAGCAGAGCAGGGTCCGTTATGAGCACTGAAGCTTTCTTT.

The chain combines TRBV11-2 with TRBJ2-5; D is possibly TRBD2 (6 bases). Germline values: CDR1 SGHAT, CDR2 FQNNGV. The CDR3 spans 15 residues. Trimming left V 3 bases short and J 1 base short, with 12 bases between. As DNA, the CDR3 is TGTGCCAGCAGCTTCGCGGCGGGGAGCCAAGAGACCCAGTACTTC. It encodes CASSFAAGSQETQYF.

The chain is built from TRBV11-2 and TRBJ2-3; 9 bases match TRBD2. The germline V gene has CDR1 SGHAT and CDR2 FQNNGV. The CDR3 is 14 residues long. V dropped 3 bases and J dropped 3; count of bases not matched to a gene: 1. The CDR3 sequence: CASSFTSGTDTQYF. The CDR3 DNA reads as TGTGCCAGCAGCTTTACTAGCGGGACAGATACGCAGTATTTT.

This chain connects TRBV30 to TRBJ2-7; D may be TRBD2 (5 bases). V was trimmed by 2 bases and J by 3 bases, leaving 14 bases between them. CDR1 is GTSNPN and CDR2 is SVGIG in the germline V gene (reference sequence). The CDR3 totals 14 residues. CDR3 nucleotide sequence: TGTGCCTGGAGTTGGGCTAGCAGTAACTACGAGCAGTACTTC. Translating it yields CAWSWASSNYEQYF.

The chain is built from TRBV7-3 and TRBJ2-5; 8 positions agree with TRBD1. Unmatched junction bases numbered 5, after V lost 0 bases and J lost 5 bases. The CDR3 runs to 15 residues. Germline lookup yields CDR1 SGHTA and CDR2 FQGTGA. This CDR3 reads CASSLTDRGGETQYF. The CDR3 region has the DNA TGTGCCAGCAGCTTAACCGACAGGGGTGGCGAGACCCAGTACTTC. The full variable domain, its missing parts supplied by reference TRBV7-3 and TRBJ2-5, is GAGVSQTPSNKVTEKGKYVELRCDPISGHTALYWYRQSLGQGPEFLIYFQGTGAADDSGLPNDRFFAVRPEGSVSTLKIQRTERGDSAVYLCASSLTDRGGETQYFGPGTRLLVL.

This clone was observed a single time. The rearrangement joins TRBV4-3 to TRBJ1-4; 8 nucleotides agree with TRBD1. Germline V lookup: CDR1 LGHNA, CDR2 YSLEER. The CDR3 is 21 residues long. Germline trimming cut 0 bases from V and 4 bases from J; bases unmatched to any gene: 19. In DNA form, the CDR3 reads TGCGCCAGCAGCCAAGAACCAGCGTTTACAGGGGGGGACACCGGTAATGAAAAACTGTTTTTT. Its translation is CASSQEPAFTGGDTGNEKLFF.

The chain couples TRBV12-5 to TRBJ1-6; maybe TRBD1 (5 bases). Germline-derived CDR1 and CDR2 are LGHNT and FRNRAP. Between the trimmed V and J ends, which lost 0 bases and 0 bases, there was a span of 12 bases. The CDR3 runs to 18 residues. CDR3 loop: CASGLVLGPSSYNSPLHF. The CDR3, as DNA: TGTGCTAGTGGTTTGGTACTGGGGCCGAGCTCCTATAATTCACCCCTCCACTTT.

DNA of the CDR3: TGTGCCAGCTCTGGGGACAGGTCTTCCTACGAGCAGTACTTC. It yields the protein CASSGDRSSYEQYF. The chain has TRBV18 and TRBJ2-7, with 8 bases fitting TRBD1. The J segment lost 1 base and the V segment lost 6 bases, leaving 5 bases of the junction unmatched. From germline, CDR1 is KGHSH and CDR2 LQKENI. CDR3 length: 14 residues.

This chain links TRBV19 with TRBJ1-2; 7 nucleotides line up with TRBD1. This CDR3 spans 15 amino acids. Germline CDR1 reads LNHDA; CDR2 reads SQIVND (reference sequence). Trimming took 6 bases from V and 3 from J; bases not matched to a gene: 10. CDR3 sequence: CASRLRQGLDYGYTF. The CDR3, as DNA: TGTGCCAGTAGGCTCAGACAGGGCTTGGACTATGGCTACACCTTC.

The rearrangement links TRBV14 to TRBJ1-1; possibly TRBD1 for D (5 bases). V was shortened by 1 base and J by 7 bases, with 25 bases between the two germline ends. The CDR3 is 18 residues long. CDR1 is SGHDN, CDR2 FVKESK, per germline. The CDR3 region has the DNA TGTGCCAGCAGCCAAGGCGAATCAGAATGGCAGGGCGAACTTGAAGCTTTCTTT. Encoded protein: CASSQGESEWQGELEAFF.

This clone was found once. The V gene is TRBV5-6, the J gene TRBJ1-2; D is uncertain. V dropped 1 base and J dropped 4 bases, with 5 bases sitting between them. The CDR3 is 12 amino acids. Germline V CDR1 and CDR2: SGHDT, YYEEEE. CDR3 nucleotide sequence: TGTGCCAGCAGCTTGCGTTTCTATGGCTACACCTTC. Its protein product is CASSLRFYGYTF.

V gene TRBV7-9 combines with J gene TRBJ2-1, with a tentative D call TRBD2 (5 bases). The germline V gene has CDR1 SEHNR and CDR2 FQNEAQ (reference sequence). V was clipped by 2 bases and J by 3 bases, with 20 bases between them. The CDR3 has 18 amino acids. The CDR3 DNA is TGTGCCAGCAGCTTATCGATAGACGGGGATAACATCTACAATGAGCAGTTCTTC. The encoded protein is CASSLSIDGDNIYNEQFF. Combining the CDR3 with reference TRBV7-9 and TRBJ2-1 gives the whole variable domain DTGVSQNPRHKITKRGQNVTFRCDPISEHNRLYWYRQTLGQGPEFLTYFQNEAQLEKSRLLSDRFSAERPKGSFSTLEIQRTEQGDSAMYLCASSLSIDGDNIYNEQFFGPGTRLTVL.

J is TRBJ2-5 and V is TRBV5-1; no definite D call. V was pared by 1 base and J by 1 base, with 2 bases between. The CDR3 contains 12 residues. Germline lookup yields CDR1 SGHRS and CDR2 YFSETQ. In nucleotides, the CDR3 is TGCGCCAGCAGCTTGCGCCAAGAGACCCAGTACTTC. This sequence encodes CASSLRQETQYF. The full variable domain, rest sourced from reference TRBV5-1 and TRBJ2-5, is KAGVTQTPRYLIKTRGQQVTLSCSPISGHRSVSWYQQTPGQGLQFLFEYFSETQRNKGNFPGRFSGRQFSNSRSEMNVSTLELGDSALYLCASSLRQETQYFGPGTRLLVL.

The chain recombines TRBV27 with TRBJ1-3; D gene unclear. This CDR3 has 14 amino acids. The germline CDR1 and CDR2 sequences are MNHEY and SMNVEV (reference sequence). The ends were cut back, 5 bases at V and 5 bases at J, with 13 bases in the middle. This chain's CDR3 is CASSIQAGRNTIYF. For the CDR3, the DNA is TGTGCCAGCAGTATCCAGGCGGGAAGAAACACCATATATTTT.

The genes are TRBV7-2 and TRBJ1-1, with 9 positions matching TRBD1. The germline V gene encodes CDR1 SGHTA and CDR2 FQGNSA. CDR3 size: 13 residues. After removal of 3 bases from V and 5 bases from J, the junction contained 1 base not matched to a gene. This CDR3 reads CASSLTGGTEAFF. In DNA form, the CDR3 reads TGTGCCAGCAGCTTGACAGGGGGAACTGAAGCTTTCTTT.

The chain couples TRBV21-1 to TRBJ2-7; the table's D call, TRBD2, was not checked against the DNA. TRBV21-1 is a listed pseudogene. This CDR3 spans 15 amino acids. The CDR3 DNA reads TGTGCCAGCAGCACTCCGCCAATTACGCGGTACGAGCAGTACTTC. This sequence encodes CASSTPPITRYEQYF.

This sequence joins TRBV23-1 and TRBJ1-1; D unclear. TRBV23-1 belongs to the ORF category, with a function that is uncertain. The ends were cut back, 4 bases at V and 1 base at J, with 7 bases in the middle. This CDR3 region has 13 residues. The CDR3 nucleotides are TGCGCCAGCAGTCCAAACAGGAACACTGAAGCTTTCTTT. Translation: CASSPNRNTEAFF.

The rearrangement links TRBV3-1 (or the pseudogene TRBV3-2) to TRBJ1-1, with D unresolved. The CDR3 covers 19 residues. The V and J ends lost 4 bases and 2 bases respectively, with 26 bases between them. CDR1 is LGHDT, CDR2 YNNKEL, per germline (reference sequence). Written as DNA, the CDR3 is TGTGCCAGCAGCCGACGACTAAAAGCGGGGATCGGACTAAACACTGAAGCTTTCTTT. Its protein is CASSRRLKAGIGLNTEAFF.

The chain links TRBV3-1 (or the pseudogene TRBV3-2) to TRBJ1-2; 9 nucleotides match TRBD1. Germline V gene data show CDR1 as LGHDT and CDR2 as YNNKEL (reference sequence). CDR3 length: 16 amino acids. V was clipped by 4 bases and J by 7 bases; unmatched bases: 13. The DNA of the CDR3 is TGTGCCAGCAGCCCGAGGACAGGGGCCATCGGTGGTGGCTACACCTTC. Translation: CASSPRTGAIGGGYTF.

The rearrangement links TRBV6-5 to TRBJ2-3; TRBD2 matches at 10 bases. With 8 bases clipped from V and 2 bases from J, the junction kept 7 bases outside the gene matches. CDR1 and CDR2 from the germline V gene are MNHEY and SVGAGI. This CDR3 is 15 amino acids long. CDR3 nucleotides: TGTGCCAGCCTCACTAGCGGGGCGTACACAGATACGCAGTATTTT. This translates into CASLTSGAYTDTQYF.

The CDR3 reads CASSIAGYGYTF. In nucleotides, the CDR3 is TGTGCCAGTAGTATAGCGGGGTATGGCTACACCTTC. This rearrangement joins TRBV19 to TRBJ1-2, with D uncertain. This CDR3 has 12 amino acids. V lost 1 base, J lost 5 bases, and 5 bases lay in between. Germline assignment: CDR1 LNHDA and CDR2 SQIVND (reference sequence). Full variable domain (rest looked up from reference TRBV19 and TRBJ1-2): DGGITQSPKYLFRKEGQNVTLSCEQNLNHDAMYWYRQDPGQGLRLIYYSQIVNDFQKGDIAEGYSVSREKKESFPLTVTSAQKNPTAFYLCASSIAGYGYTFGSGTRLTVV.